These T cell receptor beta chains were read from a single sample in a study of blood T cells in healthy people across ages. One entry per CDR3 protein, called by TCRdb with MiXCR from the 5' RACE reads. Of about 730,000 distinct CDR3 sequences listed, roughly 47% are singletons. The specimen sequenced was blood. The receptors shown here come from a woman aged 60-70 years in good health. The CDR3 runs from the conserved cysteine through the conserved F or W. A D gene is named only where the DNA matches it firmly. Clone size appears in some rows only: once, few, many, or a class for an expanded clone.

D gene | J gene | CDR3 length | clone size | V gene | CDR3 DNA | CDR3 protein
- | TRBJ1-2 | 13 | - | TRBV5-6 | TGTGCCAGCAGCTGCGGGGGAAACTATGGCTACACCTTC | CASSCGGNYGYTF
TRBD2 | TRBJ2-1 | 16 | many | TRBV14 | TGTGCCAGCAGCCCCCCTGGCGGGAGGTTGGTCAATGAGCAGTTCTTC | CASSPPGGRLVNEQFF
TRBD1 | TRBJ2-7 | 15 | few | TRBV19 | TGTGCCAGTAGTAACCCGGGACAGGAGCACTACGAGCAGTACTTC | CASSNPGQEHYEQYF
- | TRBJ1-2 | 15 | - | TRBV5-1 | TGTGCCAGCAGCCTGCCGGCTCCGGCTGGGAATGGCTACACCTTC | CASSLPAPAGNGYTF
TRBD2 | TRBJ2-5 | 15 | - | TRBV18 | TGTGCCAGCCCCGGACTAGCGGGCTCCCAAGAGACCCAGTACTTC | CASPGLAGSQETQYF
TRBD1 | TRBJ2-7 | 13 | few | TRBV20-1 | TGCAGTGCAGCAGGACAGGGAAGCTACGAGCAGTACTTC | CSAAGQGSYEQYF
- | TRBJ1-6 | 16 | - | TRBV20-1 | TGCAGTGCTAGAGATCCGGTAGGACCACGGGAATCACCCCTCCACTTT | CSARDPVGPRESPLHF
TRBD1 | TRBJ2-5 | 14 | - | TRBV10-3 | TGTGCCATCAGTGAGTCTGGGACAGAAGAGACCCAGTACTTC | CAISESGTEETQYF
- | TRBJ2-6 | 16 | few | TRBV7-9 | TGTGCCAGCAGCGCGGGAAGAGGGGCTGGGGCCAACGTCCTGACTTTC | CASSAGRGAGANVLTF
TRBD2 | TRBJ2-7 | 16 | - | TRBV6-2/TRBV6-3 | TGTGCCAGCAGTTATAATCCGGGACTAGCGAGAGGCGAGCAGTACTTC | CASSYNPGLARGEQYF
- | TRBJ2-7 | 15 | - | TRBV10-3 | TGTGCCATCAGGGACCCAGCGGGCCAAACCTACGAGCAGTACTTC | CAIRDPAGQTYEQYF
- | TRBJ1-2 | 13 | - | TRBV29-1 | TGCAGCGTTACGGGTTCGCAGGGCGCTAGCTACACCTTC | CSVTGSQGASYTF
TRBD2 | TRBJ2-3 | 16 | few | TRBV7-2 | TGTGCCAGCAGCTTAGTCGGCGGGAGGGTAACAGATACGCAGTATTTT | CASSLVGGRVTDTQYF
- | TRBJ2-5 | 15 | - | TRBV25-1 | TGTGCCAGCAGTGAAGCCCCGAATACAGAAGAGACCCAGTACTTC | CASSEAPNTEETQYF
- | TRBJ1-1 | 13 | many | TRBV20-1 | TGCAGTGCTAGACGGGGTAGGAGAGCTGAAGCTTTCTTT | CSARRGRRAEAFF
- | TRBJ1-2 | 15 | few | TRBV3-1 | TGTGCCAGCAGCCAAGCTGCAGGGAACAACTATGGCTACACCTTC | CASSQAAGNNYGYTF
TRBD1 | TRBJ1-2 | 14 | - | TRBV6-2/TRBV6-3 | TGTGCCAGCAGTCGTACAGGGGCGCACTATGGCTACACCTTC | CASSRTGAHYGYTF
- | TRBJ1-2 | 14 | few | TRBV4-3 | TGCGCCAGCAGCCAAGAGGGTTTCAACTATGGCTACACCTTC | CASSQEGFNYGYTF
TRBD2 | TRBJ2-3 | 15 | few | TRBV10-3 | TGTGCCATCAGTGATCCTAGCGGAAACACAGATACGCAGTATTTT | CAISDPSGNTDTQYF
TRBD1 | TRBJ2-5 | 14 | - | TRBV20-1 | TGCAGTGCTAGCTGGGACAGGAGTCGAGAGACCCAGTACTTC | CSASWDRSRETQYF
TRBD1 | TRBJ2-1 | 14 | many | TRBV10-3 | TGTGCCATCAGTGGACAGGGGGCTGGGAATGAGCAGTTCTTC | CAISGQGAGNEQFF
TRBD1 | TRBJ1-2 | 14 | few | TRBV7-2 | TGTGCCAGCAGCTTTGGGGACAGGGGCTATGGCTACACCTTC | CASSFGDRGYGYTF
TRBD1 | TRBJ2-1 | 16 | - | TRBV24-1 | TGTGCCACCAGTGAAACCGGGACAGGGGTAGTTGATGAGCAGTTCTTC | CATSETGTGVVDEQFF
- | TRBJ1-2 | 12 | - | TRBV20-1 | TGCAGTGCTAGAGATCCTTCCGAAGGCGGCACCTTC | CSARDPSEGGTF
- | TRBJ1-1 | 16 | - | TRBV12-3/TRBV12-4 | TGTGCCAGCAGTTTAGGTTGGGCGGTTGGATTATCTGAAGCTTTCTTT | CASSLGWAVGLSEAFF
- | TRBJ2-1 | 14 | few | TRBV5-1 | TGCGCCAGCAGCATTCTAGGGCGAGTAAGTGAGCAGTTCTTC | CASSILGRVSEQFF
- | TRBJ2-3 | 14 | - | TRBV5-1 | TGCGCCAGCAGGGGCGCTATCAGCACAGATACGCAGTATTTT | CASRGAISTDTQYF
TRBD1 | TRBJ1-5 | 16 | once | TRBV20-1 | TGCAGTGCTAGAGACGGGGGGACAGGCAGAAATCAGCCCCAGCATTTT | CSARDGGTGRNQPQHF
TRBD2 | TRBJ2-1 | 15 | few | TRBV11-2 | TGTGCCAGCACAGAAAGACTAGCGGTCTACAATGAGCAGTTCTTC | CASTERLAVYNEQFF
TRBD1 | TRBJ1-5 | 16 | few | TRBV5-1 | TGCGCCAGCAGCCCGGGACAGTCGAATAGCAATCAGCCCCAGCATTTT | CASSPGQSNSNQPQHF
- | TRBJ2-7 | 13 | few | TRBV5-1 | TGCGCCAGCAGTGCCGGGGACTCCTACGAGCAGTACTTC | CASSAGDSYEQYF
- | TRBJ2-1 | 17 | once | TRBV10-3 | TGTGCCATCAGTGAGTCAGGTAGGAGACAGTTCTACAATGGGCAGTTCTTC | CAISESGRRQFYNGQFF
- | TRBJ2-3 | 13 | - | TRBV11-2 | TGTGCCAGCATCCGGGGTAGCACAGATACGCAGTATTTT | CASIRGSTDTQYF
- | TRBJ2-7 | 16 | - | TRBV21-1 | TGTGCCAGCAGCAAAGTATATCCGAGAGACTCCTACGAGCAGTACTTC | CASSKVYPRDSYEQYF
- | TRBJ2-5 | 16 | few | TRBV5-1 | TGCGCCAGCAGCTTGGTACCTCCCCCGAGCCGAGAGACCCAGTACTTC | CASSLVPPPSRETQYF
- | TRBJ2-1 | 14 | - | TRBV7-3 | TGTGCCAGCAGCTTAGGGGCAGGCCTCGATGAGCAGTTCTTC | CASSLGAGLDEQFF
- | TRBJ1-6 | 12 | once | TRBV10-3 | TGTGCCGTCAGTAGTTGGGATTCACCCCTCCACTTT | CAVSSWDSPLHF
- | TRBJ1-2 | 14 | few | TRBV9 | TGTGCCAGCAGCGGGAGGGGGGCTGACTATGGCTACACCTTC | CASSGRGADYGYTF
- | TRBJ2-7 | 14 | once | TRBV11-1 | TGTGCCAGCAGTATTAAAGGGAACGCCGGCGAGCAGTACTTC | CASSIKGNAGEQYF
TRBD2 | TRBJ2-1 | 14 | few | TRBV18 | TGTGCCAGCTCAGATTTGGGACTAGACAATGAGCAGTTCTTC | CASSDLGLDNEQFF
- | TRBJ1-2 | 16 | few | TRBV14 | TGTGCCAGCAGGGTCTTCGACAGCCACCTTCTTTATGGCTACACCTTC | CASRVFDSHLLYGYTF
TRBD2 | TRBJ2-1 | 15 | few | TRBV6-2/TRBV6-3 | TGTGCCAGCAGGACTAGCGGGGTAATCTACAATGAGCAGTTCTTC | CASRTSGVIYNEQFF
- | TRBJ1-5 | 13 | few | TRBV29-1 | TGCAGCGTGATGCCGGTGGGCAATCAGCCCCAGCATTTT | CSVMPVGNQPQHF
- | TRBJ1-4 | 11 | few | TRBV20-1 | TGCAGTGCTTGGTTCAATGAAAAACTGTTTTTT | CSAWFNEKLFF
TRBD1 | TRBJ1-2 | 15 | - | TRBV27 | TGTGCCAGCAGAGGGACAGGGGTCCCCTTCTATGGCTACACCTTC | CASRGTGVPFYGYTF
- | TRBJ2-1 | 15 | - | TRBV6-4 | TGTGCCAGCAGTGAGGGCAGGACTTCCTACAATGAGCAGTTCTTC | CASSEGRTSYNEQFF
TRBD2 | TRBJ2-1 | 14 | few | TRBV7-3 | TGTGCCAGCAGCTTAACAACCGGGGGGGCGGATCGGTTCTTC | CASSLTTGGADRFF
TRBD2 | TRBJ2-1 | 16 | - | TRBV3-1 | TGTGCCAGCAGCACTTCGGCGGGGGGACTTTACAATGAGCAGTTCTTC | CASSTSAGGLYNEQFF
- | TRBJ2-7 | 14 | few | TRBV3-1 | TGTGCCAGCAGCCCCCTCCGGGACCACTACGAGCAGTACTTC | CASSPLRDHYEQYF
- | TRBJ1-2 | 15 | few | TRBV7-6 | TGTGCCAGCAGCTTAGTCCGGGGTGGTAACTATGGCTACACCTTC | CASSLVRGGNYGYTF
- | TRBJ2-7 | 13 | - | TRBV20-1 | TGCAGTGCTATGGGCGCTAGCTCCTACGAGCAGTACTTC | CSAMGASSYEQYF